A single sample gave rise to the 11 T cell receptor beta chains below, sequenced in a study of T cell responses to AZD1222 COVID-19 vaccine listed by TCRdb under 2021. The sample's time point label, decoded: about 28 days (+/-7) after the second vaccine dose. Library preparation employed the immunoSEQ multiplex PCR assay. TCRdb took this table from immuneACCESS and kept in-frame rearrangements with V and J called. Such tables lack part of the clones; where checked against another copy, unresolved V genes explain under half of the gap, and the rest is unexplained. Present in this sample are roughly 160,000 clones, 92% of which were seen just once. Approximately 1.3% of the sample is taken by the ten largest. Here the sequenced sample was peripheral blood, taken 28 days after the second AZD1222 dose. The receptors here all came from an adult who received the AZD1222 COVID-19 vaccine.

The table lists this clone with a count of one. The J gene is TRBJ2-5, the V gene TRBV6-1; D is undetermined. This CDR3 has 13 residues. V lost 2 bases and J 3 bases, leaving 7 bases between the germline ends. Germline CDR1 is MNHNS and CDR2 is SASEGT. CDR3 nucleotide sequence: TGTGCCAGCAGTGAATGGCTGGAAGAGACCCAGTACTTC. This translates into CASSEWLEETQYF.

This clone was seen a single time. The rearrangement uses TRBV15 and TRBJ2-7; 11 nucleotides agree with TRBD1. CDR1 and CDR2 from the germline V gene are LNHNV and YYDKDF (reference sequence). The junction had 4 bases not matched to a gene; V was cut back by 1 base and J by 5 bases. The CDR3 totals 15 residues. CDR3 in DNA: TGTGCCACCAGCAGAGTGAGGACAGGGGGCAACGAGCAGTACTTC. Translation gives CATSRVRTGGNEQYF.

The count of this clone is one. CDR3 DNA: TGTGCCAGCAGCTTAGGACTAGCGGGCTCCTACGAGCAGTACTTC. It encodes CASSLGLAGSYEQYF. The chain couples TRBV7-3 to TRBJ2-7, with 11 positions matching TRBD2. The CDR3 is 15 residues long. Germline V CDR1 and CDR2: SGHTA, FQGTGA. J gave up 0 bases and V 2 bases, and 0 bases lay outside the gene matches.

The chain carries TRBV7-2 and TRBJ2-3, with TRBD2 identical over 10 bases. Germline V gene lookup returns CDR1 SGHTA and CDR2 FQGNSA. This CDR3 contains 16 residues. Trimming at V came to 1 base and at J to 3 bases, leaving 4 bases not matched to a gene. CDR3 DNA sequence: TGTGCCAGCAGCTTAGGAGCGGGAGGGCCGACAGATACGCAGTATTTT. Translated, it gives CASSLGAGGPTDTQYF.

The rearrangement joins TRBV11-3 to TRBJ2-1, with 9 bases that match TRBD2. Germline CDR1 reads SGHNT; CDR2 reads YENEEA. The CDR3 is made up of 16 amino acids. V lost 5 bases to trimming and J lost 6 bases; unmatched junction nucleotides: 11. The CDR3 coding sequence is TGTGCCAGCAGCCCGATGGGCGGGGGGGCCGTCAATGAGCAGTTCTTC. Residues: CASSPMGGGAVNEQFF.

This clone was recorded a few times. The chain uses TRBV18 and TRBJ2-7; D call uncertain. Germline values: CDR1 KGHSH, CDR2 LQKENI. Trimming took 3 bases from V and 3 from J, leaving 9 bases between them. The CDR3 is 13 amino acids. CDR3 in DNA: TGTGCCAGCTCACCCAGCCCAGACTACGAGCAGTACTTC. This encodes CASSPSPDYEQYF. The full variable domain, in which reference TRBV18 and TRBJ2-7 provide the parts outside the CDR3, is NAGVMQNPRHLVRRRGQEARLRCSPMKGHSHVYWYRQLPEEGLKFMVYLQKENIIDESGMPKERFSAEFPKEGPSILRIQQVVRGDSAAYFCASSPSPDYEQYFGPGTRLTVT.

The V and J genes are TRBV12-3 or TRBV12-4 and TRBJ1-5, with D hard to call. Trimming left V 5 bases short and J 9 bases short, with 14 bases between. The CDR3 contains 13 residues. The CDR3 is CASSRTDERPQHF. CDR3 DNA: TGTGCCAGCAGTAGGACGGACGAAAGGCCCCAGCATTTT.

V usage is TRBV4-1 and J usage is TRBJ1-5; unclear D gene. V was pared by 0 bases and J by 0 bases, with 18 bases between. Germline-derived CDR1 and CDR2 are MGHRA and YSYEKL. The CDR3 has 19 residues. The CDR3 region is CASSQDRLTTLYSNQPQHF. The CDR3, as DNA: TGCGCCAGCAGCCAAGATCGGTTAACAACCCTTTATAGCAATCAGCCCCAGCATTTT.

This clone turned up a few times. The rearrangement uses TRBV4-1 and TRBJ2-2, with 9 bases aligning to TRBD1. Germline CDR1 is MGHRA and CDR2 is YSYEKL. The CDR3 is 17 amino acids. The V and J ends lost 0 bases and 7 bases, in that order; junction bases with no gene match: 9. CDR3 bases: TGCGCCAGCAGCCAAGATTGGACAGGGGTGATAATCGGGGAGCTGTTTTTT. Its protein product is CASSQDWTGVIIGELFF.

CDR3 DNA: TGTGCCAGCAGTACCCTCTCTGGACCCGGCGGGGATGAGCAGTTCTTC. Protein sequence: CASSTLSGPGGDEQFF. The V call is TRBV28, the J call TRBJ2-1, with D perhaps matching TRBD2 (6 bases). Germline V lookup: CDR1 MDHEN, CDR2 SYDVKM. The length of the CDR3 is 16 residues. Trimming removed 5 bases from V and 8 bases from J, with 22 bases in between.

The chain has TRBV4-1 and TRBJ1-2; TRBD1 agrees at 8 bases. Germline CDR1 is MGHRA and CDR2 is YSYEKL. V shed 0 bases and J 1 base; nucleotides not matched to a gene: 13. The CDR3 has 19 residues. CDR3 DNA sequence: TGCGCCAGCAGCCAAGAGCCGACAGGGGTTAGGAGTCTTAACTATGGCTACACCTTC. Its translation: CASSQEPTGVRSLNYGYTF.